The 3 T cell receptor beta chains listed next were all sequenced from one sample in a study of Tregs in tolerant kidney transplant recipients. Some clones are missing from TCRdb's copy, which holds only in-frame ones; the method was immunoSEQ multiplex PCR. The sample includes around 120,000 clones, around 91% of them seen just once. Specimen: CD4+ T cells from blood. The origin of the receptors is a human donor in good health.

The J gene is TRBJ2-3, the V gene TRBV5-1, with D tentatively TRBD2 (5 bases). V was pared by 2 bases and J by 1 base, with 8 bases between. The CDR3 length is 14 residues. The germline V gene has CDR1 SGHRS and CDR2 YFSETQ. The CDR3 DNA sequence: TGCGCCAGCAGCTTAGAGGGCCGCACAGATACGCAGTATTTT. Amino acid sequence: CASSLEGRTDTQYF.

This sequence joins TRBV7-3 and TRBJ2-5; maybe TRBD2 (6 bases). This CDR3 region has 13 residues. The V gene lost 5 bases and the J gene lost 2 bases, with 9 bases spanning the gap. Germline lookup yields CDR1 SGHTA and CDR2 FQGTGA. The CDR3 DNA reads TGTGCCAGCAGCCGCCTAGCGCAAGAGACCCAGTACTTC. Encoded protein: CASSRLAQETQYF.

V usage is TRBV29-1 and J usage is TRBJ1-2; D is unclear. The CDR3 covers 11 residues. Trimming took 6 bases from V and 8 from J, leaving 13 bases between them. Germline V CDR1 and CDR2: SQVTM, ANQGSEA. CDR3 residues: CSVDKKKGYTF. CDR3 bases: TGCAGCGTCGATAAAAAGAAGGGCTACACCTTC.